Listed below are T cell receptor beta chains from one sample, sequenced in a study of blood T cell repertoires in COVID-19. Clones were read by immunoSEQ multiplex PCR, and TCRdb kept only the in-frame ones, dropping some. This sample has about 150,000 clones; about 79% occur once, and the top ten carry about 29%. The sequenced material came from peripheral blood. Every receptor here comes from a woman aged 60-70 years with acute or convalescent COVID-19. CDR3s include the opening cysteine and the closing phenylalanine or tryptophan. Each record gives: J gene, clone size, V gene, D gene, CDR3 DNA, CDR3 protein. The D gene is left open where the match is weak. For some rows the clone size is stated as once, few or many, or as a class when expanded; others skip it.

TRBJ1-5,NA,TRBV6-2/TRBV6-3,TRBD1,TGTGCCAGCAGTTATGTGATAGGGGGCCGTAATCAGCCCCAGCATTTT,CASSYVIGGRNQPQHF
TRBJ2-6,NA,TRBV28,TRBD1,TGTGCCAGCAGTTTCGGTCCCGGGACAGGGATGTCAGGGGCCAACGTCCTGACTTTC,CASSFGPGTGMSGANVLTF
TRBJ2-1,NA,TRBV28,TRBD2,TGTGCCAGCACGGGAGCGGGGGGAAGAGCCCATGAGCAGTTCTTC,CASTGAGGRAHEQFF
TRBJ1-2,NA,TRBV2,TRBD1,TGTGCCAGCAGTATGGGACAGGGGGCAGGAGGCTACACCTTC,CASSMGQGAGGYTF
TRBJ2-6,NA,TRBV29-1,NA,TGCAGCGCCAGAGAGGGATCTGGGGCCAACGTCCTGACTTTC,CSAREGSGANVLTF
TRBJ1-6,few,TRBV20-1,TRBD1,TGCAGTGCTAGTCGGACAGGGGATAGTTCACCCCTCCACTTT,CSASRTGDSSPLHF
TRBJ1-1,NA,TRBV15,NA,TGTGCCACCAGCAGAGGGACGGGGGGATTGACTGAAGCTTTCTTT,CATSRGTGGLTEAFF
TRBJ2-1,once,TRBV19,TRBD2,TGTGCCAGTAGTATGGCCCGGCTAGCGGGGACTTACAATGAGCAGTTCTTC,CASSMARLAGTYNEQFF
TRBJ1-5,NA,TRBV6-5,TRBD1,TGTGCCAGCAGAGTTACCGGGACAGGGGGCCAGCCCCAGCATTTT,CASRVTGTGGQPQHF
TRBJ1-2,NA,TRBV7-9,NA,TGTGCCAGCAGCCCCCTAGGGGCCGGCCTTGGCTACACCTTC,CASSPLGAGLGYTF
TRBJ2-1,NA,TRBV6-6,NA,TGTGCCAGCAGCCCCACGGGGGTGACCTACAATGAGCAGTTCTTC,CASSPTGVTYNEQFF
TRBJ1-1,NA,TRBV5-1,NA,TGCGCCAGCAGCTTGGGGGGCGGCACTGAAGCTTTCTTT,CASSLGGGTEAFF
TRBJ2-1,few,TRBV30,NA,TGTGCCTGGAGTGACTCCTTGCCGGATGAGCAGTTCTTC,CAWSDSLPDEQFF
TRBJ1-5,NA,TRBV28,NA,TGTGCCAGCGGCCGCAGGGGACAGCCCCAGCATTTT,CASGRRGQPQHF
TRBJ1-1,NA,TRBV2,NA,TGTGCCAGCAGAAAAATATCGACGGGTATGAACACTGAAGCTTTCTTT,CASRKISTGMNTEAFF
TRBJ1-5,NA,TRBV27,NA,TGTGCCAGCAGTGAACAGGGAAACAATCAGCCCCAGCATTTT,CASSEQGNNQPQHF
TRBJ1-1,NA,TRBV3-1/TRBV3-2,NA,TGTGCCAGCAGCCAAGTCGGGAACGTGGACTTT,CASSQVGNVDF
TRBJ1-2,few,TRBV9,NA,TGTGCCAGCAGCGTAGCAGACAGTAACTATGGCTACACCTTC,CASSVADSNYGYTF
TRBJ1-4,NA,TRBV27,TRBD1,TGTGCCAGCAGCAGAGGGGGCCACAATGAAAAACTGTTTTTT,CASSRGGHNEKLFF
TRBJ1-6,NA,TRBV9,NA,TGTGCCAGCAGTCCTCGTGAGGGGACATATAATTCACCCCTCCACTTT,CASSPREGTYNSPLHF